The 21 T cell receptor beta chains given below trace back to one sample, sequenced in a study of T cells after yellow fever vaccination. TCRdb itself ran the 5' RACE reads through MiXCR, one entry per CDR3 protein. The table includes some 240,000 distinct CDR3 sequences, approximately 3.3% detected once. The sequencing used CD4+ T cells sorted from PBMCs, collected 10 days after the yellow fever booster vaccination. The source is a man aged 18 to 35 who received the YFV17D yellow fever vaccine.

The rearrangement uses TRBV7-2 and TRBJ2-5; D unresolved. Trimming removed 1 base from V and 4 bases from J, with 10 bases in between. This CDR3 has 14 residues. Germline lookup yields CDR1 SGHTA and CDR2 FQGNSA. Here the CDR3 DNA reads TGTGCCAGCAGCTTAGGCGTGGCTTTAGAGACCCAGTACTTC. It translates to CASSLGVALETQYF.

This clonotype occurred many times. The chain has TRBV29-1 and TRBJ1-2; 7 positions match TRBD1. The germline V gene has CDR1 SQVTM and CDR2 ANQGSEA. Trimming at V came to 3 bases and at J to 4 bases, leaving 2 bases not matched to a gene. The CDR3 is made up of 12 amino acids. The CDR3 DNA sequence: TGCAGCGTTGATCGGGACAGCTATGGCTACACCTTC. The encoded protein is CSVDRDSYGYTF.

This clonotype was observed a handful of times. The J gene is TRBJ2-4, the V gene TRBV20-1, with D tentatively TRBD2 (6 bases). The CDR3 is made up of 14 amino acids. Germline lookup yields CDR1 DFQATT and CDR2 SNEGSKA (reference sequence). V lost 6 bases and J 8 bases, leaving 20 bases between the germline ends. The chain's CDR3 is CSAPRGGVPDIQYF. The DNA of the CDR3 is TGCAGTGCCCCTAGGGGCGGGGTACCGGACATTCAGTACTTC.

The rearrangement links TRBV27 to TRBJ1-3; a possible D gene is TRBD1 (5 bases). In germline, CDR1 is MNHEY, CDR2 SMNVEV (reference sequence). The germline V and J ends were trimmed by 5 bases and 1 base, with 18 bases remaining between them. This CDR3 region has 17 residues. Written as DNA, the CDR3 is TGTGCCAGCAGTCTTACGGCCAGGGAGTCTTCTGGAAACACCATATATTTT. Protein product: CASSLTARESSGNTIYF.

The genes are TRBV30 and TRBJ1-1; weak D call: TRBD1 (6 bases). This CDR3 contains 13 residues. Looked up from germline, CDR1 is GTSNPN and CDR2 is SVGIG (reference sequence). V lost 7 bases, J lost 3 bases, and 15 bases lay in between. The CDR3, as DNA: TGTGCCTCCGGGGGCTGGGTGTACACTGAAGCTTTCTTT. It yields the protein CASGGWVYTEAFF. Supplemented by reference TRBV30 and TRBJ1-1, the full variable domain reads SQTIHQWPATLVQPVGSPLSLECTVEGTSNPNLYWYRQAAGRGLQLLFYSVGIGQISSEVPQNLSASRPQDRQFILSSKKLLLSDSGFYLCASGGWVYTEAFFGQGTRLTVV.

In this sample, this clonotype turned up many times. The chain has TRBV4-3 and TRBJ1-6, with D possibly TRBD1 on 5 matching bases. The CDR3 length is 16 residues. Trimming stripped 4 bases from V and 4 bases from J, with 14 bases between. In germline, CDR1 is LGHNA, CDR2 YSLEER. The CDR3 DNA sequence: TGCGCCAGCAGCCTCGGTTTGGACAAGTATAATTCACCCCTCCACTTT. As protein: CASSLGLDKYNSPLHF.

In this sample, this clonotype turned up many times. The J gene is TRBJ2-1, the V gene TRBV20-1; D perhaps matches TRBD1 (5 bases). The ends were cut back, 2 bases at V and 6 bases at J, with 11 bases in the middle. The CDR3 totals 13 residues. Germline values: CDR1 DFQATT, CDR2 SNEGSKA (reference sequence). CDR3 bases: TGCAGTGCTAGATGGGGCCTCGGCAATGAGCAGTTCTTC. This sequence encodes CSARWGLGNEQFF.

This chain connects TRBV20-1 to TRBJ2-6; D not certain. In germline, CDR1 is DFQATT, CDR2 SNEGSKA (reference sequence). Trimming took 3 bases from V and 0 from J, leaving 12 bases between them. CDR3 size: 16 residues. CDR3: CSASMAADSGANVLTF. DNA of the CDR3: TGCAGTGCTAGCATGGCGGCAGACTCTGGGGCCAACGTCCTGACTTTC.

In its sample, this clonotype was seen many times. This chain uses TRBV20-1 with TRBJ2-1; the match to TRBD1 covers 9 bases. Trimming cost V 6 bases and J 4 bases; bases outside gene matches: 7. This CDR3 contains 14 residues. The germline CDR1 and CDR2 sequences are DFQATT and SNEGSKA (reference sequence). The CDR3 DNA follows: TGCAGTGCCAACAGGGGGCAGGGTTACAATGAGCAGTTCTTC. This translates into CSANRGQGYNEQFF.

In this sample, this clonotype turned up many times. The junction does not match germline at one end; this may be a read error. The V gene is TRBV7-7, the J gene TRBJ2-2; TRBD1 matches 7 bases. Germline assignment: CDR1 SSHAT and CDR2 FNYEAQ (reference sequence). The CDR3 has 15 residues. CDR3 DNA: TGTGCTAGCAGCTGGGGACAGCCGAACACCGGGGAGCTGTTTTTT. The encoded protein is CASSWGQPNTGELFF.

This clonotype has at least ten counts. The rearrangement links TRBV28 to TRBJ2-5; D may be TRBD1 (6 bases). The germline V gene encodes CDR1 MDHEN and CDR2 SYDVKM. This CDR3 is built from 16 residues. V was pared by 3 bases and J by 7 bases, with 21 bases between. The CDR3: CASSLVGHRPGGTQYF. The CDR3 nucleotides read TGTGCCAGCAGTTTGGTGGGACACCGCCCCGGAGGGACCCAGTACTTC.

CDR3 amino acids: CASSFPGLGNSPLHF. The DNA of the CDR3 is TGTGCCAGCAGTTTCCCAGGGTTGGGGAATTCACCCCTCCACTTT. The chain couples TRBV12-3 or TRBV12-4 to TRBJ1-6; perhaps TRBD1 as D (5 bases). Deletions cut 3 bases from V and 7 bases from J, with 13 bases between. The CDR3 length is 15 residues.

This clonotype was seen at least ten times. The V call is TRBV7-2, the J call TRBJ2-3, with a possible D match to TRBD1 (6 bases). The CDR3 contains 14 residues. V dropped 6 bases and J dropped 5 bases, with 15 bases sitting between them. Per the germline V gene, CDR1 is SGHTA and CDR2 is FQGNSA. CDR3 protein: CASRPPGAIDTQYF. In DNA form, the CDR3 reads TGTGCCAGCAGGCCCCCAGGGGCGATAGATACGCAGTATTTT.

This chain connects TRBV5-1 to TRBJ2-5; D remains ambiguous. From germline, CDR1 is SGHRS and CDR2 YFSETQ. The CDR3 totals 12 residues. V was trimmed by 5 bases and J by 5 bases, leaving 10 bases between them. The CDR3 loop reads CASSRSWETQYF. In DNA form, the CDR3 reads TGCGCCAGCAGTCGCTCCTGGGAGACCCAGTACTTC.

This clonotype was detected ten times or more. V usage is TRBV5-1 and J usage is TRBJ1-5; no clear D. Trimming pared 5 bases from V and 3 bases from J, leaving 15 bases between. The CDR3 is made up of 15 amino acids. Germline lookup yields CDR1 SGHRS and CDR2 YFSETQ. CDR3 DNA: TGCGCCAGCAGTTCTGGACCCAGTCACAATCAGCCCCAGCATTTT. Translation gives CASSSGPSHNQPQHF.

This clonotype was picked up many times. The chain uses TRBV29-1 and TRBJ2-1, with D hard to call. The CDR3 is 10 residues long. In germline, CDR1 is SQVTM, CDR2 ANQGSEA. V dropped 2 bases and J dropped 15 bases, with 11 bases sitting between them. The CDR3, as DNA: TGCAGCGTTGAAACCCCACAGTCGTTCTTC. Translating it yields CSVETPQSFF.

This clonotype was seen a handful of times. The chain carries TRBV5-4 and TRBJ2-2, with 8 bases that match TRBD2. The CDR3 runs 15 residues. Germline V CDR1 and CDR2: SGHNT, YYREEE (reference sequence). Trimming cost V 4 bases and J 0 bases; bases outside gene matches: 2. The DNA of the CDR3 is TGTGCCAGCAGCGGCGGGGGGACGAACACCGGGGAGCTGTTTTTT. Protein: CASSGGGTNTGELFF.

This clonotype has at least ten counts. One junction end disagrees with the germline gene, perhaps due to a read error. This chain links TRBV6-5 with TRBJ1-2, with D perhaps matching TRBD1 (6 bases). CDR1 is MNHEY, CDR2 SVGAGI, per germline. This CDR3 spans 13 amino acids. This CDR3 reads CASTLTGSYSYTF. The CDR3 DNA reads TGTGCCAGCACCCTAACAGGGAGCTATAGCTACACCTTC.

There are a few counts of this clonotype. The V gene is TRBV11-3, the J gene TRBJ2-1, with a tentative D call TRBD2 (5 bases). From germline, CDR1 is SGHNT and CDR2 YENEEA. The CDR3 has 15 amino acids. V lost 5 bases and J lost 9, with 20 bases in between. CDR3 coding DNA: TGTGCCAGCAGCCCCGGGGTGGGCGGAGGTGGTGAGCAGTTCTTC. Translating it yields CASSPGVGGGGEQFF.

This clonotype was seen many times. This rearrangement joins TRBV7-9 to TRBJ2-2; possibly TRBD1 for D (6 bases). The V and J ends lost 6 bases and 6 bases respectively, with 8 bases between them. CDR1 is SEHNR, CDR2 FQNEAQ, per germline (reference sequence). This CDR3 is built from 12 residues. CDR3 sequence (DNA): TGTGCCAGCAGGCGACAGGCCGGGGAGCTGTTTTTT. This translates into CASRRQAGELFF.

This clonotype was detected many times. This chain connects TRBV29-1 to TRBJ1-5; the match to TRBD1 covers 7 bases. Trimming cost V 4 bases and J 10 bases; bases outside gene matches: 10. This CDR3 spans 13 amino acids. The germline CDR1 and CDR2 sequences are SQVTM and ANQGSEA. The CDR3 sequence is CSVADRRGSPQHF. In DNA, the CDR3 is TGCAGCGTTGCGGACAGGCGAGGTTCCCCCCAGCATTTT.